These 27 T cell receptor beta chains came from one sample sequenced in a study of cytomegalovirus exposure and HLA in healthy donors. The PCR made use of 60 Vbeta and 13 Jbeta primers. Sequenced by immunoSEQ multiplex PCR; TCRdb stores in-frame clones only, minus some. The top ten clones hold about 1.5% of a sample with around 130,000 clones, about 63% of them seen once. Source material: PBMCs. The receptors derive from a man aged 25 to 45 in good health and CMV-seropositive.

This clone has more than one count but fewer than ten. The J gene is TRBJ2-7, the V gene TRBV28; perhaps TRBD2 as D (6 bases). CDR3 size: 15 residues. Germline values: CDR1 MDHEN, CDR2 SYDVKM. The V end was cut by 5 bases, the J end by 6 bases, with 20 bases between. This CDR3 is CASSLVGGRFLEQYF. The CDR3, as DNA: TGTGCCAGCAGTCTTGTGGGGGGAAGGTTTCTCGAGCAGTACTTC.

The gene calls are TRBV19 and TRBJ2-1; 11 nucleotides align to TRBD2. J lost 2 bases, V lost 4 bases, and 4 bases had no gene match. The CDR3 sequence is 16 residues long. Germline CDR1 LNHDA, CDR2 SQIVND (reference sequence). The CDR3 spells CASSKAGLAAYNEQFF. The DNA for the CDR3 is TGTGCCAGTAGTAAAGCGGGACTAGCGGCCTACAATGAGCAGTTCTTC.

The genes are TRBV9 and TRBJ1-5; 8 bases agree with TRBD1. This CDR3 comprises 14 residues. The germline V gene encodes CDR1 SGDLS and CDR2 YYNGEE. J lost 7 bases, V lost 3 bases, and 6 bases had no gene match. This CDR3 is CASSDQGAEQPQHF. CDR3 bases: TGTGCCAGCAGCGATCAGGGGGCTGAGCAGCCCCAGCATTTT.

This chain joins TRBV11-2 and TRBJ1-1, with TRBD1 matching over 7 bases. V lost 4 bases and J lost 1; bases outside the gene matches: 6. The length of the CDR3 is 15 residues. Germline assignment: CDR1 SGHAT and CDR2 FQNNGV. The CDR3 region is CASSSGGRANTEAFF. Written as DNA, the CDR3 is TGTGCCAGCAGCTCAGGGGGTCGGGCGAACACTGAAGCTTTCTTT.

This clone has just one count. The J gene is TRBJ2-2, the V gene TRBV4-3; 11 positions match TRBD2. Germline-derived CDR1 and CDR2 are LGHNA and YSLEER. The CDR3 is 22 amino acids. Trimming took 0 bases from V and 0 from J; bases not matched to a gene: 15. The CDR3 reads CASSQDFVASGRLGSNTGELFF. In DNA form, the CDR3 reads TGCGCCAGCAGCCAAGATTTTGTGGCTAGCGGGAGGTTAGGCTCGAACACCGGGGAGCTGTTTTTT.

The rearrangement joins TRBV19 to TRBJ1-1, with D unresolved. The germline V gene encodes CDR1 LNHDA and CDR2 SQIVND (reference sequence). CDR3 length equals 13 residues. The germline V and J ends were trimmed by 9 bases and 0 bases, with 11 bases remaining between them. The CDR3 DNA sequence: TGTGCCAGCACAGACACGGTGAACACTGAAGCTTTCTTT. This translates into CASTDTVNTEAFF.

A few counts support this clone. The genes are TRBV30 and TRBJ1-3; D remains unclear. V lost 2 bases to trimming and J lost 2 bases, with 10 bases between them. Germline CDR1 GTSNPN, CDR2 SVGIG (reference sequence). The CDR3 is 14 residues long. CDR3 nucleotides: TGTGCCTGGAGTCTCGGTACGACTGGAAACACCATATATTTT. Its translation: CAWSLGTTGNTIYF.

The chain couples TRBV7-8 to TRBJ2-1; TRBD2 might be the D (5 bases). The germline V gene has CDR1 SGHVS and CDR2 FQNEAQ. The length of the CDR3 is 13 residues. V was trimmed by 5 bases and J by 6 bases, leaving 11 bases between them. CDR3 residues: CASSPGERNEQFF. The CDR3 region has the DNA TGTGCCAGCAGCCCCGGGGAGCGCAATGAGCAGTTCTTC. Looking up the rest from reference TRBV7-8 and TRBJ2-1 gives the full variable domain: GAGVSQSPRYKVAKRGQDVALRCDPISGHVSLFWYQQALGQGPEFLTYFQNEAQLDKSGLPSDRFFAERPEGSVSTLKIQRTQQEDSAVYLCASSPGERNEQFFGPGTRLTVL.

This clone was counted a few times. The chain carries TRBV20-1 and TRBJ2-7; D may be TRBD1 (7 bases). The CDR3 is 11 amino acids. CDR1 and CDR2 (germline): DFQATT, SNEGSKA (reference sequence). The CDR3 protein is CSVSQGGEQYF. The CDR3, as DNA: TGCAGCGTAAGCCAGGGGGGTGAGCAGTACTTC.

V gene TRBV4-1 combines with J gene TRBJ2-6, with D possibly being TRBD2 (5 bases). V lost 2 bases, J lost 1 base, and 12 bases lay in between. The CDR3 loop spans 17 amino acids. Germline V lookup: CDR1 MGHRA, CDR2 YSYEKL. The CDR3 is CASSQREPLSGANVLTF. The CDR3 DNA is TGCGCCAGCAGCCAACGGGAACCTTTATCTGGGGCCAACGTCCTGACTTTC.

This clone was counted between two and nine times. This sequence joins TRBV19 and TRBJ2-3; D not certain. The CDR3 is 15 amino acids. Germline V CDR1 and CDR2: LNHDA, SQIVND (reference sequence). Between the trimmed V and J ends, which lost 5 bases and 1 base, there was a span of 13 bases. Here the CDR3 reads CASSPRGDGTDTQYF. CDR3 bases: TGTGCCAGTAGTCCCCGAGGCGATGGCACAGATACGCAGTATTTT.

V gene TRBV6-5 combines with J gene TRBJ2-7; 10 positions agree with TRBD1. This CDR3 region has 15 residues. The germline CDR1 and CDR2 sequences are MNHEY and SVGAGI. Trimming took 1 base from V and 4 from J; bases not matched to a gene: 4. The CDR3 bases are TGTGCCAGCAGTTACTTTGGGACAGGGGAATACGAGCAGTACTTC. As protein: CASSYFGTGEYEQYF.

The rearrangement links TRBV5-1 to TRBJ2-1; TRBD2 aligns across 9 bases. The CDR3 length is 17 residues. Germline V gene lookup returns CDR1 SGHRS and CDR2 YFSETQ. The V gene end was trimmed by 0 bases and the J gene end by 0 bases; junction bases not matched to a gene: 4. The DNA for the CDR3 is TGCGCCAGCAGCTTGGTACCTAGCGGGGTCTCCTACAATGAGCAGTTCTTC. Encoded protein: CASSLVPSGVSYNEQFF.

This chain joins TRBV5-1 and TRBJ2-1, with a tentative D call TRBD2 (7 bases). This CDR3 contains 14 residues. Germline V gives CDR1 SGHRS, CDR2 YFSETQ. V was pared by 1 base and J by 8 bases, with 13 bases between. CDR3 coding DNA: TGCGCCAGCAGCTTGCGGGGGGCGGGGGATGAGCAGTTCTTC. As protein: CASSLRGAGDEQFF. Full variable domain (remainder filled in from reference TRBV5-1 and TRBJ2-1): KAGVTQTPRYLIKTRGQQVTLSCSPISGHRSVSWYQQTPGQGLQFLFEYFSETQRNKGNFPGRFSGRQFSNSRSEMNVSTLELGDSALYLCASSLRGAGDEQFFGPGTRLTVL.

The chain joins TRBV5-4 to TRBJ1-4; 8 bases line up with TRBD1. Germline-derived CDR1 and CDR2 are SGHNT and YYREEE (reference sequence). The CDR3 loop spans 14 amino acids. With 4 bases clipped from V and 10 bases from J, the junction kept 9 bases outside the gene matches. The CDR3 sequence: CASSTGQGGGKLFF. The CDR3 nucleotides are TGTGCCAGCAGCACCGGACAGGGCGGCGGAAAACTGTTTTTT.

The gene calls are TRBV28 and TRBJ2-7; the D is unclear. The germline V gene encodes CDR1 MDHEN and CDR2 SYDVKM. The V and J ends lost 0 bases and 0 bases respectively, with 9 bases between them. The CDR3 consists of 15 residues. This chain's CDR3 is CASSLWRRSSYEQYF. The CDR3 DNA sequence: TGTGCCAGCAGTTTATGGCGCCGAAGCTCCTACGAGCAGTACTTC.

The chain has TRBV20-1 and TRBJ2-1; D is unresolved. This CDR3 contains 11 residues. V lost 3 bases and J lost 9, with 9 bases in between. The germline CDR1 and CDR2 sequences are DFQATT and SNEGSKA (reference sequence). The CDR3: CSASSIPEQFF. The CDR3 nucleotides are TGCAGTGCTAGTTCCATTCCTGAGCAGTTCTTC.

The chain is built from TRBV11-2 and TRBJ2-1; 7 bases match TRBD1. The CDR3 loop spans 13 amino acids. Germline V gene lookup returns CDR1 SGHAT and CDR2 FQNNGV. Trimming took 3 bases from V and 9 from J; bases not matched to a gene: 5. CDR3 nucleotides: TGTGCCAGCAGCTTCTTCCCAGGGGGTGAGCAGTTCTTC. Translated, it gives CASSFFPGGEQFF.

This chain connects TRBV10-1 to TRBJ2-1, with a possible D match to TRBD1 (5 bases). CDR1 WNHNN and CDR2 SYGVQD come from the germline V gene (reference sequence). Deletions cut 4 bases from V and 6 bases from J, with 16 bases between. The CDR3 extends over 15 amino acids. CDR3 loop: CASSAWTSMGNEQFF. Written as DNA, the CDR3 is TGCGCCAGCAGTGCGTGGACATCCATGGGCAATGAGCAGTTCTTC.

This clone was detected a few times. This chain joins TRBV4-1 and TRBJ2-7; perhaps TRBD2 as D (6 bases). Germline V CDR1 and CDR2: MGHRA, YSYEKL. V shed 1 base and J shed 7 bases, with 17 bases lying between them. This CDR3 has 15 residues. The CDR3 spells CASSQAGGKKWEQYF. The CDR3 DNA sequence: TGCGCCAGCAGCCAAGCCGGCGGGAAGAAGTGGGAGCAGTACTTC.

The chain is built from TRBV6-5 and TRBJ2-1; tentatively, D is TRBD2 (6 bases). CDR3 length equals 15 residues. Trimming pared 1 base from V and 3 bases from J, leaving 10 bases between. From germline, CDR1 is MNHEY and CDR2 SVGAGI. DNA for the CDR3: TGTGCCAGCAGTTACTTCGGGAGCCTCTACAATGAGCAGTTCTTC. This gives the protein CASSYFGSLYNEQFF.

Here the CDR3 reads CSAFIPPVQFF. CDR3 DNA sequence: TGCAGTGCTTTTATTCCTCCGGTGCAGTTCTTC. The chain uses TRBV20-1 and TRBJ2-1; D is unclear. The CDR3 extends over 11 amino acids. Trimming took 5 bases from V and 12 from J, leaving 14 bases between them. Germline lookup yields CDR1 DFQATT and CDR2 SNEGSKA (reference sequence).

V gene TRBV15 combines with J gene TRBJ2-1, with D unresolved. The V end lost 0 bases, the J end lost 1 base, and 19 bases lay between the germline ends. This CDR3 is built from 19 residues. Germline-derived CDR1 and CDR2 are LNHNV and YYDKDF (reference sequence). CDR3 sequence (DNA): TGTGCCACCAGCAGAGATATGGCGGCACGGATCCGATCCTACAATGAGCAGTTCTTC. This encodes CATSRDMAARIRSYNEQFF. Variable domain in full (rest from reference TRBV15 and TRBJ2-1): DAMVIQNPRYQVTQFGKPVTLSCSQTLNHNVMYWYQQKSSQAPKLLFHYYDKDFNNEADTPDNFQSRRPNTSFCFLDIRSPGLGDTAMYLCATSRDMAARIRSYNEQFFGPGTRLTVL.

This clone has only a few counts. The CDR3 is CASNRIRTGELFF. The CDR3 DNA reads TGTGCCAGCAACAGGATTAGGACCGGGGAGCTGTTTTTT. This sequence joins TRBV5-8 and TRBJ2-2, with a weak D call TRBD1 (5 bases). The V gene lost 6 bases and the J gene lost 5 bases, with 11 bases spanning the gap. Germline lookup yields CDR1 SGHTS and CDR2 YDEGEE. The CDR3 totals 13 residues.

The chain combines TRBV5-1 with TRBJ2-1; 7 bases match TRBD2. CDR3 size: 16 residues. Germline V CDR1 and CDR2: SGHRS, YFSETQ. After removal of 0 bases from V and 4 bases from J, the junction contained 7 bases not matched to a gene. The CDR3 protein is CASSLAGGTEYNEQFF. Here the CDR3 DNA reads TGCGCCAGCAGCTTGGCCGGGGGGACTGAATACAATGAGCAGTTCTTC.

This clone was detected only a few times. The same CDR3 also results from other DNA sequences found in this sample. J is TRBJ2-5 and V is TRBV2, with D perhaps matching TRBD1 (6 bases). The V gene's germline CDR1 is SNHLY and CDR2 FYNNEI. This CDR3 is built from 15 residues. Trimming stripped 6 bases from V and 2 bases from J, with 16 bases between. The CDR3 region has the DNA TGTGCCAGCAGGCCTACAGGGATGCTTCAAGAGACCCAGTACTTC. Its translation is CASRPTGMLQETQYF.

The sample holds a few counts of this clone. J is TRBJ2-7 and V is TRBV2, with TRBD1 matching 8 bases. The CDR3 spans 14 residues. The trim removed 5 bases at V and 2 bases at J, leaving 5 bases unmatched. Germline CDR1 reads SNHLY; CDR2 reads FYNNEI. The chain's CDR3 is CASSLDRGPYEQYF. CDR3 in DNA: TGTGCCAGCAGTCTAGACAGGGGACCCTACGAGCAGTACTTC. The full variable domain, its missing parts supplied by reference TRBV2 and TRBJ2-7, is EPEVTQTPSHQVTQMGQEVILRCVPISNHLYFYWYRQILGQKVEFLVSFYNNEISEKSEIFDDQFSVERPDGSNFTLKIRSTKLEDSAMYFCASSLDRGPYEQYFGPGTRLTVT.